This T cell receptor (beta chain) is drawn from a study of shared clonotypes between healthy human individuals (dated by TCRdb to about 2020). Broadly, across the study: The cohort comprised a couple of women and three men aged 18 to 49 years. For each donor, CD4 naive and CD4 memory were each run on three plates, CD8 naive on two plates, and CD8 memory on one plate. To estimate repertoire size and how much clonotypes are shared between individuals, the study performed deep sequencing of blood TCR repertoires from about five healthy adults. To increase sequencing depth and limit assay-specific biases, TCR repertoire library preparation and sequencing were carried out by different laboratories using diverse techniques. Per donor, leukapheresis produced somewhere between about 0.8 and 9 billion PBMCs. Overall results and qualifications from the work: Higher generation probabilities were observed for clonotypes shared by all four sorted-subset donors than for non-shared clonotypes. Sampling was limited to blood, and TCR repertoires in tissue likely differ from TCR repertoires in blood. The genetic and exposure-history diversity represented was limited by the small number of donors. Pairwise subsampling indicated that sequencing depth was expected to affect the degree of clonotype sharing among donors. About 4.5% of naive CD4, approximately 3.7% of naive CD8, about 2.4% of memory CD4, and about 0.4% of memory CD8 clonotypes were shared across several donors. Larger estimated clonotype richness was generally found for naive subsets than for memory subsets. Even with the large sequencing depth, rarefaction of the sorted-subset datasets indicated that sequencing was incomplete.

The donors were healthy, HIV-negative adults with no recently reported acute infections or vaccinations. Every donor was a Caucasian adult living in Nashville, Tennessee, USA. CD4+ T cells were enriched through magnetic negative selection, after which naive cells were positively selected on CD45RA and the remaining negative fraction served as the memory subset. Blood was obtained by leukapheresis, after which PBMCs were separated by Ficoll-Histopaque density gradient centrifugation and cryopreserved in liquid nitrogen vapor phase. Analytical flow cytometry was used to check the purity and quantity of every magnetically sorted T cell population. Genomic DNA was isolated from every sorted fraction and measured by UV absorbance on a Nanodrop 2000c. Using the deep immunoSEQ assay, TCR CDR3 regions were amplified from genomic DNA by multiplex PCR. Extracted genomic DNA from each cell subset was distributed evenly across all wells of several immunoSEQ 96-well plates, and each plate was treated as a replicate. For sorted subsets, roughly 200 ng of genomic DNA, equivalent to tens of thousands of T cell genomes, went into each replicate PCR. Purified libraries were quantified with a Qubit 3.0 fluorometer, sized on a Bioanalyzer 2100, and re-quantified with the KAPA Library Quantification kit. Every immunoSEQ 96-well plate was sequenced on a dedicated single-read 150-cycle Illumina NextSeq 550 flow cell. The study's processing was this. The immunoSEQ output contained only junctional sequences without quality scores, so filtering could not match that applied to full-length reads. To assign V/J genes and CDR3, sequences were annotated using PyIR, a Python wrapper for IgBLAST v1.9, with IMGT germline references. Any read was removed if the V/J assignment was weak (E-value above 1e-6), the CDR3 was missing, or the read contained stop codons, out-of-frame junctions, or ambiguous translated residues. V3J clonotypes were defined as sequences sharing the same inferred V gene, J gene, and CDR3 amino acid sequence. The percentage overlap between two repertoires was calculated by dividing the number of shared unique clonotypes by the size of the smaller repertoire. Richness of each repertoire was evaluated using RTK rarefaction, the Chao1 estimator, and Recon v2.1 estimates of unobserved clonotypes. OLGA was used to compute generation probabilities for all TCRbeta clonotypes that the gDNA method yielded from a handful of donors. TCRdb mirrors the immuneACCESS table, restricted to in-frame sequences. Some clones are absent from its copies; in checked studies, under half trace to an unresolved V gene, and the reason for the others is unknown. That table is the source of V, J and clone size, and D and trimming were worked out from the DNA. The sample table records a few million clones; 85% to 95% of these occur just once. The top ten constitute about 0.39% of the sample.

Worth noting for this clone: There is no known antigen for this receptor. No base quality information exists; no much larger clone differs at one position.

The CDR3 covers 16 residues, taking in both the cysteine and the phenylalanine. Just CDR3 DNA is preserved here, 48 bases in frame from base 1. As encoded in the germline V gene, CDR1 is SGHVS while CDR2 is FQNEAQ. V drops 5 bases and J drops 4 bases, leaving 20 bases in between. This clonotype was obtained from a man aged 18 to 29 in good health. Some clones in this sample may be carry-over from other donors' samples. The specimen sequenced was naive CD4+ T cells from PBMCs. The sample's cell subset or site, from its label and the paper: CD45RA+ positively selected. The chain is encoded by TRBV7-8 joined to TRBJ2-5, with the identity of the D gene unclear. This receptor carries the CDR3 CASSPDRAGSRETQYF. The DNA sequence is given as TGTGCCAGCAGCCCCGACCGAGCAGGATCGAGAGAGACCCAGTACTTC.